This section outlines one TCR beta chain sequence together with its context. Antigen: not known. Method: immunoSEQ multiplex PCR; TCRdb's copy keeps in-frame clones and lacks some. The sample yields around 120,000 clones, around 88% seen once. This specimen belongs to a study of PD-L1 blockade in urothelial cancer. On the study more broadly: Investigators checked blood 3 weeks (second dose) and 6 weeks after treatment start.

Specified time point: peripheral blood 6 weeks after treatment start. Patients were diagnosed with urothelial carcinoma, either locally advanced or metastatic. Germline V lookup: CDR1 SGDLS, CDR2 YYNGEE. V lost 7 bases and J lost 0; bases outside the gene matches: 10. The CDR3 loop spans 17 amino acids. Study findings and constraints: Enhanced expansion of tumor-associated blood clones at 3 weeks characterized durable-benefit patients.

The source material was PBMCs, sampled around atezolizumab (anti-PD-L1) treatment. The chain employs TRBV9 and TRBJ2-2; 9 bases are a match to TRBD2. The sequence derives from a man between 60 and 75 years old with urothelial cancer. CDR3 loop: CASSPGRGGANTGELFF. The DNA of the CDR3 is TGTGCCAGCTCCCCCGGTCGCGGGGGGGCGAACACCGGGGAGCTGTTTTTT.